Below, one T cell receptor (beta chain) is given with its context. These data are taken from a study of blood T cell repertoires in COVID-19. Between the trimmed V and J ends, which lost 4 bases and 2 bases, there was a span of 13 bases. The CDR3 contains 14 residues. Germline V gene data show CDR1 as SGDLS and CDR2 as YYNGEE. Profiling relied on immunoSEQ multiplex PCR, and the TCRdb table lists in-frame clones only, not all of them. The sample records around 260,000 clones, roughly nine tenths being singletons. The chain links TRBV9 to TRBJ2-7, with no clear D. Sequenced: peripheral blood. The sequence was collected from a woman aged 25 to 39 with COVID-19, enrolled during active disease. The CDR3 nucleotides are TGTGCCAGCAGCCCGTTGGCTTCAACCTACGAGCAGTACTTC. This gives the protein CASSPLASTYEQYF.